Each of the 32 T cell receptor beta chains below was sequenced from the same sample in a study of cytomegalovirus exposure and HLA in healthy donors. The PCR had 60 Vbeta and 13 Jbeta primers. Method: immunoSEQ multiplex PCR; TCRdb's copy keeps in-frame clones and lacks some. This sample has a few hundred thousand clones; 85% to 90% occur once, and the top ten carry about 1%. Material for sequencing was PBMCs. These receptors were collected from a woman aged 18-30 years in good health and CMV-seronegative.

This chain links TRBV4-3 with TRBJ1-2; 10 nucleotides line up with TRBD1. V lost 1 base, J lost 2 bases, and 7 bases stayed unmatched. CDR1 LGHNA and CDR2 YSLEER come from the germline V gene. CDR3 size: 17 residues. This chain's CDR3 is CASSQAGTGVFNYGYTF. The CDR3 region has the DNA TGCGCCAGCAGCCAAGCCGGGACAGGGGTTTTCAACTATGGCTACACCTTC.

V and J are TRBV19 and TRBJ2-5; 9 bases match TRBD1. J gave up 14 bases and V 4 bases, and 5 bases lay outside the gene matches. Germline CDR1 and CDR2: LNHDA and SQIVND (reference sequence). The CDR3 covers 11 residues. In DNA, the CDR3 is TGTGCCAGTAGTACCGGGGACAGGGTCTACTTC. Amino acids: CASSTGDRVYF.

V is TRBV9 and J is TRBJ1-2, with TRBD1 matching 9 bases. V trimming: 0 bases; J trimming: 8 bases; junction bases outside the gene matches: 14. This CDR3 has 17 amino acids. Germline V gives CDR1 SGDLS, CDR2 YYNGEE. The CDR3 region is CASSVGSTGGGPGGYTF. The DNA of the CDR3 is TGTGCCAGCAGCGTAGGTTCAACAGGGGGCGGACCTGGGGGCTACACCTTC.

CDR3 coding DNA: TGTGCCAGCAAAAGCGGGAGTGACACCGGGGAGCTGTTTTTT. It is translated as CASKSGSDTGELFF. The V gene is TRBV5-4, the J gene TRBJ2-2, with TRBD2 identical over 8 bases. The V and J ends lost 6 bases and 3 bases, in that order; junction bases with no gene match: 4. Germline CDR1 reads SGHNT; CDR2 reads YYREEE (reference sequence). This CDR3 region has 14 residues.

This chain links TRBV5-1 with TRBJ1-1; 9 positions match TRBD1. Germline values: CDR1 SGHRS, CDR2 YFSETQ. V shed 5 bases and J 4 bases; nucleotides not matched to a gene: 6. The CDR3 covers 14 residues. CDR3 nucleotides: TGCGCCAGCAGTAGAGACAGGGGGTCCACTGAAGCTTTCTTT. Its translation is CASSRDRGSTEAFF.

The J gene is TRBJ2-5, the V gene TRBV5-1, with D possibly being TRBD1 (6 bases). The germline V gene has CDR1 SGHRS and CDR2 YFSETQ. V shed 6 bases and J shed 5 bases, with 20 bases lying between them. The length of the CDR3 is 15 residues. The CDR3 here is CASKPAGALVETQYF. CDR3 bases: TGCGCCAGCAAACCGGCAGGGGCGTTGGTCGAGACCCAGTACTTC. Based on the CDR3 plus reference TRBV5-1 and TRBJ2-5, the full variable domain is KAGVTQTPRYLIKTRGQQVTLSCSPISGHRSVSWYQQTPGQGLQFLFEYFSETQRNKGNFPGRFSGRQFSNSRSEMNVSTLELGDSALYLCASKPAGALVETQYFGPGTRLLVL.

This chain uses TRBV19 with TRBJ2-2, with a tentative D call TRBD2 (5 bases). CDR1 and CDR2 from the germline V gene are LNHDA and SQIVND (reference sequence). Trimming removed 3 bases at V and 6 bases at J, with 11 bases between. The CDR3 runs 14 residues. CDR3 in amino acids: CASSIPSGAGELFF. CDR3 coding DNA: TGTGCCAGTAGTATCCCCTCCGGGGCCGGGGAGCTGTTTTTT.

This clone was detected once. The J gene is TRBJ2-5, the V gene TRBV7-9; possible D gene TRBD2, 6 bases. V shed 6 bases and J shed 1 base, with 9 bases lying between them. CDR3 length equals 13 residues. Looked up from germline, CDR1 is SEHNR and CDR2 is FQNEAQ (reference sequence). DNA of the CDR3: TGTGCCAGCAGTGCGGGGTCCCAAGAGACCCAGTACTTC. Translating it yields CASSAGSQETQYF.

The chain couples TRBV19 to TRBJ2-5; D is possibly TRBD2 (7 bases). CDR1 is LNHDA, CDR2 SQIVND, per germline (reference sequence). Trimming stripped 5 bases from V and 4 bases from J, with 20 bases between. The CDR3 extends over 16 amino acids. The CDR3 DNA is TGTGCCAGTAGTCCCCCTGCGCGGGGGCAACGAGAGACCCAGTACTTC. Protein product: CASSPPARGQRETQYF.

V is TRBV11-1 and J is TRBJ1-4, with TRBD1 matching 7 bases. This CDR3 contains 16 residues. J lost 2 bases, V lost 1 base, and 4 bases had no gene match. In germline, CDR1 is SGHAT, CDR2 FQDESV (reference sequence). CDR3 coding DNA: TGTGCCAGCAGCTTAGGACCACAGGGGACTAATGAAAAACTGTTTTTT. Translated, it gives CASSLGPQGTNEKLFF.

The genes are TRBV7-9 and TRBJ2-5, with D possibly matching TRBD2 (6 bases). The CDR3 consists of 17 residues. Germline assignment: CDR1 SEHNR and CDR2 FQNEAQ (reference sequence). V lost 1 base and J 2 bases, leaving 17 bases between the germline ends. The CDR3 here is CASSLVSRRDSQETQYF. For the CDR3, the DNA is TGTGCCAGCAGCTTAGTATCTCGGCGGGATAGTCAAGAGACCCAGTACTTC.

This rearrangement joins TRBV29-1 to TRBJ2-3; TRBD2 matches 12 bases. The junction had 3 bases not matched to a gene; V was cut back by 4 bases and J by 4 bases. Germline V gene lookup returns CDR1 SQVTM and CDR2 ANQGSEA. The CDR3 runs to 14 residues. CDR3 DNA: TGCAGCGTTGTGGGACTAGCGGGCTCAGATACGCAGTATTTT. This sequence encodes CSVVGLAGSDTQYF.

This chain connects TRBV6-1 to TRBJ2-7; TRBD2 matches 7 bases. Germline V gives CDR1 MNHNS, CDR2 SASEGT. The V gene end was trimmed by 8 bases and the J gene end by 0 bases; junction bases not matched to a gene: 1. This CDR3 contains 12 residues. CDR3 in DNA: TGTGCCAGCCTAGCGGACTCCTACGAGCAGTACTTC. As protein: CASLADSYEQYF.

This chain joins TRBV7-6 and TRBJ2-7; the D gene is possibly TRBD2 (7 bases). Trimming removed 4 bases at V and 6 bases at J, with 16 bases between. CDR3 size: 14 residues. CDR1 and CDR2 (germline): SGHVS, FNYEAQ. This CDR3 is CASSSALGGPEQYF. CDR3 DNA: TGTGCCAGCAGCTCCGCCCTGGGGGGGCCCGAGCAGTACTTC.

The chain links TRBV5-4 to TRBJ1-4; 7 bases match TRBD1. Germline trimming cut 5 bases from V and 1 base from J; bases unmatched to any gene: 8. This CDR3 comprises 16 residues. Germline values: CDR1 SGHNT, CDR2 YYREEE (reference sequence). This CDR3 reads CASSPRRTGTNEKLFF. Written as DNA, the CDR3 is TGTGCCAGCAGTCCCAGAAGGACAGGAACTAATGAAAAACTGTTTTTT. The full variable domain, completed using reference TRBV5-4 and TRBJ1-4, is ETGVTQSPTHLIKTRGQQVTLRCSSQSGHNTVSWYQQALGQGPQFIFQYYREEENGRGNFPPRFSGLQFPNYSSELNVNALELDDSALYLCASSPRRTGTNEKLFFGSGTQLSVL.

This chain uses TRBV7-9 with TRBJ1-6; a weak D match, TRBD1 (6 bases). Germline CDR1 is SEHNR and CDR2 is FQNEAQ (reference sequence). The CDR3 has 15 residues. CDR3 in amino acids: CSNTPWDIRNSPLHF. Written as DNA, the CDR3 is TGTTCCAACACCCCATGGGACATAAGAAATTCACCCCTCCACTTT.

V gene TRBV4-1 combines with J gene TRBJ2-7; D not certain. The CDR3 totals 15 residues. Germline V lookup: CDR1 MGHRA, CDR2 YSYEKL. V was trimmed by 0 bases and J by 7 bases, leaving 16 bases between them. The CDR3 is CASSQDLYTMREQYF. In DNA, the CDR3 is TGCGCCAGCAGCCAAGATCTTTACACCATGAGGGAGCAGTACTTC.

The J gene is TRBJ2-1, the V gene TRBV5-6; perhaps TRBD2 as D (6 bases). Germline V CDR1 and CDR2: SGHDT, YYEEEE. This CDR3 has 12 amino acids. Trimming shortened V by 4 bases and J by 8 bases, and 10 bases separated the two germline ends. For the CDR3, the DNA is TGTGCCAGCAGCCGGGGGACGTATGAGCAGTTCTTC. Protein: CASSRGTYEQFF. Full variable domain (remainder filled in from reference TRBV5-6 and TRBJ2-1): DAGVTQSPTHLIKTRGQQVTLRCSPKSGHDTVSWYQQALGQGPQFIFQYYEEEERQRGNFPDRFSGHQFPNYSSELNVNALLLGDSALYLCASSRGTYEQFFGPGTRLTVL.

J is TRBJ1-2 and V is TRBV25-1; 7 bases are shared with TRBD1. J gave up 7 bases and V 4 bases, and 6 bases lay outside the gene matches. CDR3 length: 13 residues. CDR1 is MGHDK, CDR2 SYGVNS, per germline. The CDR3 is CASSGTGAGGYTF. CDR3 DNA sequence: TGTGCCAGCAGTGGAACAGGGGCGGGTGGCTACACCTTC.

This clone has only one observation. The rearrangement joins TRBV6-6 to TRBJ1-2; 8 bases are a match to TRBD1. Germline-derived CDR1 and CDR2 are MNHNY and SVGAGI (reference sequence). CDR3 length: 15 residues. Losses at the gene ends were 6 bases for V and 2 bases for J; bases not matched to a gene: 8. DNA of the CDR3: TGTGCCAGCAGATCAAAGACAGGGGTCAACTATGGCTACACCTTC. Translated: CASRSKTGVNYGYTF.

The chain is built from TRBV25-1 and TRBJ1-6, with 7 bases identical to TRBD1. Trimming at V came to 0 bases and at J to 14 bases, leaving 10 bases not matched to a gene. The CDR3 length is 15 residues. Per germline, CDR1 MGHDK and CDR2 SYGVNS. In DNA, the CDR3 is TGTGCCAGCAGTGAATATGCAGGGGGAGCTCAGGCCCTCCACTTT. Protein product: CASSEYAGGAQALHF.

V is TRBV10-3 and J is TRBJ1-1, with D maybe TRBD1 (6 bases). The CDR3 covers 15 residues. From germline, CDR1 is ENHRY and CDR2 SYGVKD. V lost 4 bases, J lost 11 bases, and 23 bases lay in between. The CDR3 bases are TGTGCCATCAGTGGTGTGCGGGGGACACTCGAACGGGCTTTCTTT. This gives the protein CAISGVRGTLERAFF.

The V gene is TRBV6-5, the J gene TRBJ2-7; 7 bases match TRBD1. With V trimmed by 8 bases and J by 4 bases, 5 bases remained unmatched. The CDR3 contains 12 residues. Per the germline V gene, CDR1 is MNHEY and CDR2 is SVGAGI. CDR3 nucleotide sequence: TGTGCCAGCCAGGGACAGTATTACGAGCAGTACTTC. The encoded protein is CASQGQYYEQYF.

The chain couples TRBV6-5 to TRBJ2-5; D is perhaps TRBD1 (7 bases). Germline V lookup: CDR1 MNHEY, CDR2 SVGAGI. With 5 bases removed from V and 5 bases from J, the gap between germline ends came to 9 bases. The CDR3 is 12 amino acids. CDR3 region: CASSPGGETQYF. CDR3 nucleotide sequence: TGTGCCAGCAGTCCAGGGGGGGAGACCCAGTACTTC.

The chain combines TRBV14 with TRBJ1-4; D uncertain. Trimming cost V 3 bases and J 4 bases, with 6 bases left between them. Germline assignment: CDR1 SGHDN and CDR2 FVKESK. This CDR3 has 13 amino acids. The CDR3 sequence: CASSHGSNEKLFF. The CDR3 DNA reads TGTGCCAGCAGCCACGGTAGTAATGAAAAACTGTTTTTT. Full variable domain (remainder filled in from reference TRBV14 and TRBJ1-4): EAGVTQFPSHSVIEKGQTVTLRCDPISGHDNLYWYRRVMGKEIKFLLHFVKESKQDESGMPNNRFLAERTGGTYSTLKVQPAELEDSGVYFCASSHGSNEKLFFGSGTQLSVL.

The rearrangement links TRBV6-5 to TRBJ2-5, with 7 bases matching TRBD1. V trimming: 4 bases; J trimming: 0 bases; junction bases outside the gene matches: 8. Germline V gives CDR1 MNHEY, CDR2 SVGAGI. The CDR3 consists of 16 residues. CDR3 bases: TGTGCCAGCAGTTCGCCGGCAGGGGGTAACCAAGAGACCCAGTACTTC. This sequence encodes CASSSPAGGNQETQYF.

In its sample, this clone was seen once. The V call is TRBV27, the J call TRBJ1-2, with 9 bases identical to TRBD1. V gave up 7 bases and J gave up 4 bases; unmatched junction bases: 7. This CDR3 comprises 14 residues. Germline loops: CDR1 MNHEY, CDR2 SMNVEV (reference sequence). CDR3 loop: CASKRDREFYGYTF. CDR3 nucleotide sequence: TGTGCCAGCAAAAGGGACAGGGAGTTCTATGGCTACACCTTC.

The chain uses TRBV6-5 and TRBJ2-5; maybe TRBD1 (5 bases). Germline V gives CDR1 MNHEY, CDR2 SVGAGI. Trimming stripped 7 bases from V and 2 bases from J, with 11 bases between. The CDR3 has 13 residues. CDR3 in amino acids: CASTSGFQETQYF. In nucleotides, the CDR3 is TGTGCCAGCACCTCAGGGTTTCAAGAGACCCAGTACTTC.

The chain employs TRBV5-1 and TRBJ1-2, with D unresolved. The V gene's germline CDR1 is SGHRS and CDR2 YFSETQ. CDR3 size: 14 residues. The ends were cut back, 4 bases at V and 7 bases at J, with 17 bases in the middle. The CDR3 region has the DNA TGCGCCAGCAGCAACCAGGCGTCTCTCTCTGGCTACACCTTC. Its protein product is CASSNQASLSGYTF. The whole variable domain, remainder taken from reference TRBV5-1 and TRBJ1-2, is KAGVTQTPRYLIKTRGQQVTLSCSPISGHRSVSWYQQTPGQGLQFLFEYFSETQRNKGNFPGRFSGRQFSNSRSEMNVSTLELGDSALYLCASSNQASLSGYTFGSGTRLTVV.

CDR3 amino acids: CASRTIRGRIEAFF. As DNA, the CDR3 is TGTGCCAGCAGAACGATCAGGGGGCGGATTGAAGCTTTCTTT. The V gene is TRBV6-6, the J gene TRBJ1-1; 8 nucleotides agree with TRBD1. Germline-derived CDR1 and CDR2 are MNHNY and SVGAGI (reference sequence). V shed 6 bases and J 7 bases; nucleotides not matched to a gene: 10. The CDR3 is 14 residues long.

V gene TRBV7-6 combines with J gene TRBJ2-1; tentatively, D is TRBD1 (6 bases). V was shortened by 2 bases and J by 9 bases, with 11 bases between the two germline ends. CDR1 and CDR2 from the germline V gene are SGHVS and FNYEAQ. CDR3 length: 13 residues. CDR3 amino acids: CASSLTTGTEQFF. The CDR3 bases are TGTGCCAGCAGCTTAACCACAGGGACTGAGCAGTTCTTC.

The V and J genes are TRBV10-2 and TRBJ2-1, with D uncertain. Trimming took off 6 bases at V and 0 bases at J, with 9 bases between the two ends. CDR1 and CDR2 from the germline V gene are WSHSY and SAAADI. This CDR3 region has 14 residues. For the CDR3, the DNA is TGCGCCAGCAGCGGTCTAGTCTCCTACAATGAGCAGTTCTTC. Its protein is CASSGLVSYNEQFF.